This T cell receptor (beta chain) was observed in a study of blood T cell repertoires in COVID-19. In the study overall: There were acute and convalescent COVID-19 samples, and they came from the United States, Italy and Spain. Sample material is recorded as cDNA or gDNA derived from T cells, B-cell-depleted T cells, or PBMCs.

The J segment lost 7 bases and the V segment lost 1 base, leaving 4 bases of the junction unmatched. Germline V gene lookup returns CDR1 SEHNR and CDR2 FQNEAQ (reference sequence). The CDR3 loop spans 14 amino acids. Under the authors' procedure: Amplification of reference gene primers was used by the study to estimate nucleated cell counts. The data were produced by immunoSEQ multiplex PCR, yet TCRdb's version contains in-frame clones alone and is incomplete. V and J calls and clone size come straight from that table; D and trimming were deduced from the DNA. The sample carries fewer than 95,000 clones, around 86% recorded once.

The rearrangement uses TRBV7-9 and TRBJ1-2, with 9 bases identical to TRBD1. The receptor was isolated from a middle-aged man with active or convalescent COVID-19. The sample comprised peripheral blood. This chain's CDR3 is CASSLDRGQGGYTF. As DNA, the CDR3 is TGTGCCAGCAGCTTAGACAGGGGGCAAGGTGGCTACACCTTC. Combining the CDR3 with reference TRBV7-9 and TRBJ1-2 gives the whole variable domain DTGVSQNPRHKITKRGQNVTFRCDPISEHNRLYWYRQTLGQGPEFLTYFQNEAQLEKSRLLSDRFSAERPKGSFSTLEIQRTEQGDSAMYLCASSLDRGQGGYTFGSGTRLTVV.